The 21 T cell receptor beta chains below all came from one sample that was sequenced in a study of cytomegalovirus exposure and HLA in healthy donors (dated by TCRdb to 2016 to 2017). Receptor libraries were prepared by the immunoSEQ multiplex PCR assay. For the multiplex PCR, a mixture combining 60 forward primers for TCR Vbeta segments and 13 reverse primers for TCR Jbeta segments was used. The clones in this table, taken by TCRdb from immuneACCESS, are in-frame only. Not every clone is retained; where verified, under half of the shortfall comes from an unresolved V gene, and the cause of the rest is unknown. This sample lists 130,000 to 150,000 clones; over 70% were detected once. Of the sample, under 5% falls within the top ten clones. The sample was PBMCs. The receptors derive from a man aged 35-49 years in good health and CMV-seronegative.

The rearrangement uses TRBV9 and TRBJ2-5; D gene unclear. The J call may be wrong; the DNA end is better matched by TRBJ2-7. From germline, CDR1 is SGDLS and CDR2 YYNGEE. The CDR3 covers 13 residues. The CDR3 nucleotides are TGTGCCAGCCCTAAGGCTGGGGCCTACGAGCAGTACTTC. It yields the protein CASPKAGAYEQYF.

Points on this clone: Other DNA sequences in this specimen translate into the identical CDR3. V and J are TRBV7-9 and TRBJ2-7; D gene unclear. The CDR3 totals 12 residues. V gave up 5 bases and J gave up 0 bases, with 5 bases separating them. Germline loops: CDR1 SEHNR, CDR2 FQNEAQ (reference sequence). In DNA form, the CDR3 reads TGTGCCAGCAGCCTCGGCTCCTACGAGCAGTACTTC. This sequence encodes CASSLGSYEQYF. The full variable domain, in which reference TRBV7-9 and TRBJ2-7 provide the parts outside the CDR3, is DTGVSQNPRHKITKRGQNVTFRCDPISEHNRLYWYRQTLGQGPEFLTYFQNEAQLEKSRLLSDRFSAERPKGSFSTLEIQRTEQGDSAMYLCASSLGSYEQYFGPGTRLTVT.

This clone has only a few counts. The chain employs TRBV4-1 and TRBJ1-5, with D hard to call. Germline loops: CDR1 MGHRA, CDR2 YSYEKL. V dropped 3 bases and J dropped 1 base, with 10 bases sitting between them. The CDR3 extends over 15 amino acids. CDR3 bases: TGCGCCAGCAGCCACACGGCGGGGAGCAATCAGCCCCAGCATTTT. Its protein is CASSHTAGSNQPQHF.

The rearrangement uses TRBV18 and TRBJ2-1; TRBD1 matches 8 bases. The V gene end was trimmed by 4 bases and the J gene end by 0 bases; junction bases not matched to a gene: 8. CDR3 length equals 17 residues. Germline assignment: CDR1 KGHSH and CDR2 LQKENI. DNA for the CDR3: TGTGCCAGCTCACAACGGACAGGGTCAAGCTCCTACAATGAGCAGTTCTTC. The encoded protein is CASSQRTGSSSYNEQFF.

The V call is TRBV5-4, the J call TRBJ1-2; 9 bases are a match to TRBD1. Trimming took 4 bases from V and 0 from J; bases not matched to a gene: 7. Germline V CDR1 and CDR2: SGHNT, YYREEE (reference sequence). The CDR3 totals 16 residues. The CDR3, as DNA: TGTGCCAGCAGCCAGGGACAGGGAAGCTCTAACTATGGCTACACCTTC. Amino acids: CASSQGQGSSNYGYTF.

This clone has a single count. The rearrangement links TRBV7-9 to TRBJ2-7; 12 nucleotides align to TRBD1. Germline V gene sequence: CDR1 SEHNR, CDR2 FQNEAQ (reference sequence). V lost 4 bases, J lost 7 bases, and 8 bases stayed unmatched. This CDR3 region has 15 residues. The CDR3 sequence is CASSSRDRGRREQYF. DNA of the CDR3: TGTGCCAGCAGCTCCCGGGACAGGGGGCGGCGGGAGCAGTACTTC.

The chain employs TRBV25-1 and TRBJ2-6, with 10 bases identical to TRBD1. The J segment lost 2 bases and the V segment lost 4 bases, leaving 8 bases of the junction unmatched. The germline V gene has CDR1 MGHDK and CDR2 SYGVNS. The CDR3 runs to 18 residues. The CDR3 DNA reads TGTGCCAGCAGTGGACGTCCCGGGACAGGGGCTGGGGCCAACGTCCTGACTTTC. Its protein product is CASSGRPGTGAGANVLTF.

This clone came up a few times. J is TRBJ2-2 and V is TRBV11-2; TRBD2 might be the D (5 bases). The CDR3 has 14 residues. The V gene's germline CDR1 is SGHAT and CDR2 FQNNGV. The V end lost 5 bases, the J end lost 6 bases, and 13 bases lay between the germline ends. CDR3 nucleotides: TGTGCCAGCAGCCCGACGGGATCATCCGGGGAGCTGTTTTTT. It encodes CASSPTGSSGELFF.

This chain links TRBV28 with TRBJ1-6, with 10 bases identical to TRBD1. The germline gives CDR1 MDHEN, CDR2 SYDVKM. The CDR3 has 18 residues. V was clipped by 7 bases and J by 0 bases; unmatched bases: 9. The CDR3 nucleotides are TGTGCCAGCATATCGGGACAGGGGCGGAGCTCCTATAATTCACCCCTCCACTTT. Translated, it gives CASISGQGRSSYNSPLHF.

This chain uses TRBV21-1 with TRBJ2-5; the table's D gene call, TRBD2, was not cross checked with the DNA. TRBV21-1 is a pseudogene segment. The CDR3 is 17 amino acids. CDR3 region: CASSLGRWTSAQETQYF. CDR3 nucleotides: TGTGCCAGCAGCCTCGGCAGGTGGACTAGCGCACAAGAGACCCAGTACTTC.

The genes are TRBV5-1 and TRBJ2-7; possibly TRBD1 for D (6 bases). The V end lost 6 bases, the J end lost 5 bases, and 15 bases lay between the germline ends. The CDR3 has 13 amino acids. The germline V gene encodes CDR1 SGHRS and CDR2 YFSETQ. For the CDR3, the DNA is TGCGCCAGCACCCGGGACACCCGGGACGAGCAGTACTTC. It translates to CASTRDTRDEQYF. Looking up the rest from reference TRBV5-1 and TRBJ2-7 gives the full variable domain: KAGVTQTPRYLIKTRGQQVTLSCSPISGHRSVSWYQQTPGQGLQFLFEYFSETQRNKGNFPGRFSGRQFSNSRSEMNVSTLELGDSALYLCASTRDTRDEQYFGPGTRLTVT.

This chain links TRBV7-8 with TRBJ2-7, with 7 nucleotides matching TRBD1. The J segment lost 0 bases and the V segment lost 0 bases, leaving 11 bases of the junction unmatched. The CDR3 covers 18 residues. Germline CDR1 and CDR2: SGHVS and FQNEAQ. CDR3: CASSLAGRGRANSYEQYF. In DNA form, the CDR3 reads TGTGCCAGCAGCTTAGCGGGTAGGGGGCGCGCGAACTCCTACGAGCAGTACTTC.

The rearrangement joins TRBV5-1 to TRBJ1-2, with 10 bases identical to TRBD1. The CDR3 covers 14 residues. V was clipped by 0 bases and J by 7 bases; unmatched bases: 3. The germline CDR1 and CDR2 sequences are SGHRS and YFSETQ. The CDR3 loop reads CASSLGQGAGGYTF. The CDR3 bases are TGCGCCAGCAGCTTGGGACAGGGGGCGGGTGGCTACACCTTC.

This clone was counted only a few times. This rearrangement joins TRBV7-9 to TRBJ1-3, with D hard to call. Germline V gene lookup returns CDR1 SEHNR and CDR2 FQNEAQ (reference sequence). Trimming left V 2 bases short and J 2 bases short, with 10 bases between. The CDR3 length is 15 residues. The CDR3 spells CASSLRGSTGNTIYF. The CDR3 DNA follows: TGTGCCAGCAGCTTACGAGGGAGTACTGGAAACACCATATATTTT.

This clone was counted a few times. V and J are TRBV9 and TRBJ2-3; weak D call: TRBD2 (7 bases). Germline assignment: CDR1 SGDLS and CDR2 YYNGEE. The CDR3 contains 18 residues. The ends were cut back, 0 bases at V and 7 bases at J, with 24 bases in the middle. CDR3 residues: CASSVGVGRGPIANTQYF. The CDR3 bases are TGTGCCAGCAGCGTAGGGGTAGGGCGGGGGCCCATCGCAAATACGCAGTATTTT.

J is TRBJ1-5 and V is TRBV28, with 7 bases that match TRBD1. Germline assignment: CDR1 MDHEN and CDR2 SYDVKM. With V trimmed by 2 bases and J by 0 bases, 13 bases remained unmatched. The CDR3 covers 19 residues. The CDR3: CASSLILGTDKNSNQPQHF. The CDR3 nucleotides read TGTGCCAGCAGTTTAATCTTAGGGACAGATAAAAATAGCAATCAGCCCCAGCATTTT.

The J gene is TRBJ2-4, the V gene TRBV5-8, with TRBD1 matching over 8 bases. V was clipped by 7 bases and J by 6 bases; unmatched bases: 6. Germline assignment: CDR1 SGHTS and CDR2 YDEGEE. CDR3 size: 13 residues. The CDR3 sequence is CASPGDRLNIQYF. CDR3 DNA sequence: TGTGCCAGCCCGGGGGACAGGCTAAACATTCAGTACTTC.

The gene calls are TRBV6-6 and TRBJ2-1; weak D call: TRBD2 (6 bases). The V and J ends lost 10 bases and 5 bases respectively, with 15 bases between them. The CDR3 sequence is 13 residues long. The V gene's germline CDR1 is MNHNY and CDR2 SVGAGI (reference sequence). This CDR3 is CATGTGDHNEQFF. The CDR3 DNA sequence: TGTGCCACCGGGACTGGTGATCACAATGAGCAGTTCTTC.

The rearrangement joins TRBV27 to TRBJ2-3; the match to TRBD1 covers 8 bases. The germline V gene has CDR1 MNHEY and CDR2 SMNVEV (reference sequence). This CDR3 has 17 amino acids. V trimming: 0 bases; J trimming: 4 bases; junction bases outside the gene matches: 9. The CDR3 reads CASSLSKMTGAPDTQYF. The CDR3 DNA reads TGTGCCAGCAGTTTATCGAAGATGACAGGGGCTCCAGATACGCAGTATTTT.

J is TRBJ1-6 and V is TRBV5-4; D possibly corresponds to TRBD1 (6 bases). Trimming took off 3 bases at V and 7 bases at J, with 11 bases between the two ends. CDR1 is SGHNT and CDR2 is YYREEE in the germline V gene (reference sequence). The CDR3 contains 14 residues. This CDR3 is CASSSTGTNSPLHF. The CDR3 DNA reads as TGTGCCAGCAGCTCTACAGGGACCAATTCACCCCTCCACTTT.

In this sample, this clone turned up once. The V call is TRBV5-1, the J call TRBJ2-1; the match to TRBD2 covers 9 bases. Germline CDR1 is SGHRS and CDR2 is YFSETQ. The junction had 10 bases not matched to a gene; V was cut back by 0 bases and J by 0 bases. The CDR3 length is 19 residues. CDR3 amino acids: CASSLVGTGAGGSYNEQFF. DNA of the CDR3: TGCGCCAGCAGCTTGGTGGGAACCGGAGCGGGGGGCTCCTACAATGAGCAGTTCTTC.